The T cell receptor beta chain under discussion was sequenced for a study of blood T cell repertoires in COVID-19. Looking at the study overall: Italy, Spain and the United States were the sources of the convalescent and acute COVID-19 samples. T cells, B-cell-depleted T cells, or PBMCs provided the cDNA or gDNA that served as material.

Methods used by the authors: By means of reference gene primer amplification, nucleated cell counts were estimated. The repertoire was sequenced with immunoSEQ multiplex PCR; TCRdb's copy has only in-frame clones and lacks some. V, J and clone size reflect that table, while D and trimming were determined from the DNA. The repertoire consists of around 110,000 clones, with roughly 84% occurring once and the leading ten covering more than 4%. This clonotype was obtained from a human donor in a cohort sampled during active COVID-19. What was sequenced was peripheral blood.

The CDR3 region is CASNGLTGYYEQYF. Written as DNA, the CDR3 is TGTGCCAGCAACGGATTAACGGGTTACTACGAGCAGTACTTC. The rearrangement joins TRBV2 to TRBJ2-7; D unclear. V lost 7 bases and J lost 3, with 16 bases in between. The CDR3 is 14 residues long. The germline V gene has CDR1 SNHLY and CDR2 FYNNEI.